The 30 T cell receptor beta chains listed next were all sequenced from one sample in a study of blood T cell repertoires in COVID-19. TCRdb keeps only in-frame clones here, not all; method: immunoSEQ multiplex PCR. Here the sample spans a few hundred thousand clones, roughly 87% being singletons. Sequencing input: peripheral blood. The receptors shown here come from a young man with active or convalescent COVID-19.

The V and J genes are TRBV21-1 and TRBJ2-7; the table's D call of TRBD2 was not tested on the DNA. TRBV21-1 counts as a pseudogene. The CDR3 loop spans 16 amino acids. The CDR3 nucleotides read TGTGCCAGCACCCCAAGGGGGGGTGCCAGCTCCTACGAGCAGTACTTC. Translated: CASTPRGGASSYEQYF.

V is TRBV4-2 and J is TRBJ1-6, with 11 bases lining up with TRBD1. CDR1 LGHNA and CDR2 YNFKEQ come from the germline V gene. V was pared by 4 bases and J by 0 bases, with 11 bases of the junction left unmatched. The CDR3 is 20 amino acids. CDR3 DNA: TGTGCCAGCAGCCCCCCCTGGGGACAGGGGGGAAACTCCTATAATTCACCCCTCCACTTT. Amino acid sequence: CASSPPWGQGGNSYNSPLHF.

V usage is TRBV7-6 and J usage is TRBJ1-2; D may be TRBD1 (5 bases). The CDR3 has 13 residues. CDR1 and CDR2 (germline): SGHVS, FNYEAQ. V was pared by 0 bases and J by 7 bases, with 9 bases between. Here the CDR3 reads CASSLARGTGYTF. The CDR3 bases are TGTGCCAGCAGCTTAGCGCGGGGCACTGGCTACACCTTC.

This chain uses TRBV9 with TRBJ1-3; 8 nucleotides match TRBD1. The germline CDR1 and CDR2 sequences are SGDLS and YYNGEE. CDR3 length: 15 amino acids. V shed 4 bases, J shed 3 bases, and the junction held 6 bases outside the gene matches. The CDR3 is CASSTQTGVGNTIYF. The CDR3 region has the DNA TGTGCCAGCAGCACCCAGACAGGGGTTGGAAACACCATATATTTT.

In DNA form, the CDR3 reads TGTGCCAGCAGTCTTGGGACAGAATGGCCCGAGCAGTACTTC. This sequence encodes CASSLGTEWPEQYF. The chain links TRBV5-6 to TRBJ2-7; 7 bases match TRBD1. Per germline, CDR1 SGHDT and CDR2 YYEEEE. V was pared by 5 bases and J by 6 bases, with 11 bases of the junction left unmatched. The CDR3 runs 14 residues.

The V call is TRBV7-8, the J call TRBJ1-1; D is unclear. V gave up 5 bases and J gave up 3 bases, with 7 bases separating them. CDR1 is SGHVS, CDR2 FQNEAQ, per germline. This CDR3 contains 12 residues. The CDR3 is CASSVGDTEAFF. CDR3 in DNA: TGTGCCAGCAGCGTGGGCGACACTGAAGCTTTCTTT.

This chain uses TRBV14 with TRBJ1-1, with D unresolved. Germline V lookup: CDR1 SGHDN, CDR2 FVKESK. V lost 1 base and J lost 1, with 7 bases in between. CDR3 length equals 14 residues. This CDR3 is CASSQVSQNTEAFF. The CDR3, as DNA: TGTGCCAGCAGCCAAGTTTCACAGAACACTGAAGCTTTCTTT.

This sequence joins TRBV28 and TRBJ1-5; maybe TRBD1 (5 bases). Trimming stripped 3 bases from V and 6 bases from J, with 12 bases between. Germline V CDR1 and CDR2: MDHEN, SYDVKM. This CDR3 has 14 amino acids. CDR3 region: CASSFPGGLQPQHF. The CDR3 DNA reads as TGTGCCAGCAGTTTCCCCGGGGGTCTTCAGCCCCAGCATTTT.

This clone was observed a single time. The gene calls are TRBV3-1 (or the pseudogene TRBV3-2) and TRBJ2-2; D is possibly TRBD2 (6 bases). This CDR3 has 15 amino acids. The V end lost 1 base, the J end lost 4 bases, and 10 bases lay between the germline ends. Germline-derived CDR1 and CDR2 are LGHDT and YNNKEL (reference sequence). In DNA form, the CDR3 reads TGTGCCAGCAGCCAAGGGGGGGTCGGCACCGGGGAGCTGTTTTTT. As protein: CASSQGGVGTGELFF.

Written as DNA, the CDR3 is TGCGCCAGCAGCCAAGATGGGACAGGGGCCTTGGGGCAGTACTTC. It yields the protein CASSQDGTGALGQYF. The rearrangement uses TRBV4-3 and TRBJ2-7; 10 bases agree with TRBD1. Germline-derived CDR1 and CDR2 are LGHNA and YSLEER. Germline trimming cut 0 bases from V and 9 bases from J; bases unmatched to any gene: 8. CDR3 length: 15 residues.

This chain joins TRBV12-3 or TRBV12-4 and TRBJ2-7; possible D gene TRBD1, 6 bases. CDR3 length equals 11 residues. The V end was cut by 5 bases, the J end by 7 bases, with 9 bases between. The CDR3 DNA follows: TGTGCCAGCAGTCAGGGGACGGAGCAGTACTTC. The encoded protein is CASSQGTEQYF.

CDR3 sequence (DNA): TGCGCCACCCGAGGGGGCCTGACTAATGAAAAACTGTTTTTT. The encoded protein is CATRGGLTNEKLFF. The chain combines TRBV5-1 with TRBJ1-4; TRBD1 matches at 7 bases. Germline CDR1 and CDR2: SGHRS and YFSETQ. The CDR3 consists of 14 residues. J was trimmed by 2 bases and V by 9 bases; bases with no gene match: 7.

V gene TRBV5-8 combines with J gene TRBJ2-3, with 8 bases lining up with TRBD2. The V segment lost 3 bases and the J segment 4 bases; nucleotides outside the gene matches: 10. The CDR3 has 16 residues. Looked up from germline, CDR1 is SGHTS and CDR2 is YDEGEE. For the CDR3, the DNA is TGTGCCAGCAGCTCCTCCGGGACTAGAATAGCAGATACGCAGTATTTT. It specifies CASSSSGTRIADTQYF.

The V gene is TRBV11-2, the J gene TRBJ2-3, with D possibly TRBD2 on 5 matching bases. Germline V gene sequence: CDR1 SGHAT, CDR2 FQNNGV. The CDR3 length is 16 residues. Trimming shortened V by 5 bases and J by 2 bases, and 17 bases separated the two germline ends. The CDR3 coding sequence is TGTGCCAGCAGCCCCCGGGTGGGAGCGTTCACAGATACGCAGTATTTT. Translated: CASSPRVGAFTDTQYF.

A few counts support this clone. The V call is TRBV5-5, the J call TRBJ1-6; 9 bases agree with TRBD1. V lost 5 bases, J lost 7 bases, and 7 bases stayed unmatched. The germline CDR1 and CDR2 sequences are SGHKS and YYEKEE (reference sequence). This CDR3 has 15 amino acids. Here the CDR3 DNA reads TGTGCCAGCAGAGAGCCGGGACAGGGAAATTCACCCCTCCACTTT. It is translated as CASREPGQGNSPLHF. Looking up the rest from reference TRBV5-5 and TRBJ1-6 gives the full variable domain: DAGVTQSPTHLIKTRGQQVTLRCSPISGHKSVSWYQQVLGQGPQFIFQYYEKEERGRGNFPDRFSARQFPNYSSELNVNALLLGDSALYLCASREPGQGNSPLHFGNGTRLTVT.

DNA of the CDR3: TGTGCCAGCAGGGCCGGGGTTAACCAAGAGACCCAGTACTTC. Translated: CASRAGVNQETQYF. The rearrangement links TRBV2 to TRBJ2-5, with a tentative D call TRBD2 (5 bases). V lost 6 bases and J 0 bases, leaving 11 bases between the germline ends. CDR1 and CDR2 from the germline V gene are SNHLY and FYNNEI. The CDR3 is 14 amino acids.

This rearrangement joins TRBV9 to TRBJ2-5; maybe TRBD2 (5 bases). The CDR3 has 14 residues. Trimming left V 4 bases short and J 4 bases short, with 14 bases between. Germline CDR1 reads SGDLS; CDR2 reads YYNGEE. The CDR3 DNA sequence: TGTGCCAGCAGCTCCCCCCGAGAGGGAGAGACCCAGTACTTC. Translated: CASSSPREGETQYF.

The chain joins TRBV19 to TRBJ1-5; 7 positions agree with TRBD1. The V gene's germline CDR1 is LNHDA and CDR2 SQIVND (reference sequence). This CDR3 region has 14 residues. V was clipped by 7 bases and J by 5 bases; unmatched bases: 8. CDR3 DNA: TGTGCCAGTATAATGACAGGGAGTTATCAGCCCCAGCATTTT. Residues: CASIMTGSYQPQHF.

The chain has TRBV28 and TRBJ1-1; D not certain. Germline CDR1 reads MDHEN; CDR2 reads SYDVKM. CDR3 length equals 12 residues. Trimming left V 5 bases short and J 6 bases short, with 10 bases between. The DNA of the CDR3 is TGTGCCAGCAGTCGCGGACTGTCTGAAGCTTTCTTT. This gives the protein CASSRGLSEAFF.

The chain combines TRBV4-1 with TRBJ2-4; a weak D match, TRBD2 (5 bases). Germline loops: CDR1 MGHRA, CDR2 YSYEKL. Trimming pared 4 bases from V and 0 bases from J, leaving 7 bases between. CDR3 length: 14 amino acids. CDR3 amino acids: CASSPREAKNIQYF. The CDR3, as DNA: TGCGCCAGCAGCCCCCGGGAAGCCAAAAACATTCAGTACTTC.

V is TRBV11-2 and J is TRBJ2-7; 12 positions match TRBD2. After removal of 5 bases from V and 4 bases from J, the junction contained 3 bases not matched to a gene. CDR3 length: 14 amino acids. Germline CDR1 and CDR2: SGHAT and FQNNGV. The CDR3 DNA sequence: TGTGCCAGCAGCCTGACTAGCGGGGGATACGAGCAGTACTTC. Protein product: CASSLTSGGYEQYF. The full variable domain, with the rest looked up from reference TRBV11-2 and TRBJ2-7, is EAGVAQSPRYKIIEKRQSVAFWCNPISGHATLYWYQQILGQGPKLLIQFQNNGVVDDSQLPKDRFSAERLKGVDSTLKIQPAKLEDSAVYLCASSLTSGGYEQYFGPGTRLTVT.

The chain employs TRBV7-9 and TRBJ1-1, with a tentative D call TRBD1 (6 bases). V was shortened by 5 bases and J by 4 bases, with 17 bases between the two germline ends. This CDR3 spans 15 amino acids. The germline V gene encodes CDR1 SEHNR and CDR2 FQNEAQ (reference sequence). The CDR3 loop reads CASSPNLGGGTEAFF. In DNA, the CDR3 is TGTGCCAGCAGCCCCAATTTAGGGGGGGGCACTGAAGCTTTCTTT. The full variable domain, its missing parts supplied by reference TRBV7-9 and TRBJ1-1, is DTGVSQNPRHKITKRGQNVTFRCDPISEHNRLYWYRQTLGQGPEFLTYFQNEAQLEKSRLLSDRFSAERPKGSFSTLEIQRTEQGDSAMYLCASSPNLGGGTEAFFGQGTRLTVV.

The CDR3: CATSATADTQYF. In DNA form, the CDR3 reads TGTGCCACCAGTGCTACCGCAGATACGCAGTATTTT. The chain joins TRBV24-1 to TRBJ2-3; D not certain. Trimming took 5 bases from V and 4 from J, leaving 6 bases between them. The CDR3 covers 12 residues. Per germline, CDR1 KGHDR and CDR2 SFDVKD.

The chain joins TRBV4-1 to TRBJ2-7; 8 nucleotides align to TRBD1. This CDR3 contains 15 residues. Germline CDR1 is MGHRA and CDR2 is YSYEKL. Germline trimming cut 4 bases from V and 5 bases from J; bases unmatched to any gene: 10. CDR3 protein: CASSPPGGITHEQYF. In DNA, the CDR3 is TGCGCCAGCAGCCCGCCAGGGGGCATCACTCACGAGCAGTACTTC.

In its sample, this clone was seen once. This sequence joins TRBV6-1 and TRBJ1-1; D is undetermined. The CDR3 is 10 residues long. CDR1 MNHNS and CDR2 SASEGT come from the germline V gene. The ends were cut back, 1 base at V and 11 bases at J, with 5 bases in the middle. CDR3 bases: TGTGCCAGCAGTGAAGTTCCTGCTTTCTTT. Encoded protein: CASSEVPAFF.

This rearrangement joins TRBV28 to TRBJ2-4; TRBD1 aligns across 10 bases. V trimming: 3 bases; J trimming: 8 bases; junction bases outside the gene matches: 10. Germline V gene sequence: CDR1 MDHEN, CDR2 SYDVKM. The CDR3 spans 16 residues. The CDR3 DNA is TGTGCCAGCAGTTTGATCCCCGGGACAGGGGTTTACATTCAGTACTTC. It encodes CASSLIPGTGVYIQYF.

This clone was seen only once. The J gene is TRBJ1-5, the V gene TRBV2; a weak D match, TRBD1 (5 bases). This CDR3 comprises 14 residues. V shed 3 bases and J shed 2 bases, with 8 bases lying between them. Germline loops: CDR1 SNHLY, CDR2 FYNNEI. The CDR3 bases are TGTGCCAGCAGTGACAGGGCCCGCAATCAGCCCCAGCATTTT. Translation gives CASSDRARNQPQHF.

The genes are TRBV2 and TRBJ1-5; TRBD1 matches 8 bases. Germline V lookup: CDR1 SNHLY, CDR2 FYNNEI. Unmatched junction bases numbered 2, after V lost 5 bases and J lost 2 bases. This CDR3 region has 14 residues. In nucleotides, the CDR3 is TGTGCCAGCAGTTACAGGGGGGGCAATCAGCCCCAGCATTTT. This codes for CASSYRGGNQPQHF.

The chain employs TRBV28 and TRBJ1-2, with a tentative D call TRBD1 (6 bases). The germline V gene has CDR1 MDHEN and CDR2 SYDVKM. V was cut by 2 bases and J by 4 bases, with 11 bases left in between. CDR3 size: 14 residues. The CDR3 is CASSLRGSVYGYTF. For the CDR3, the DNA is TGTGCCAGCAGTTTAAGGGGGTCAGTCTATGGCTACACCTTC.

V usage is TRBV10-3 and J usage is TRBJ1-1; 7 bases are shared with TRBD1. Germline V gives CDR1 ENHRY, CDR2 SYGVKD. Trimming cost V 6 bases and J 5 bases; bases outside gene matches: 12. The CDR3 runs 15 residues. The chain's CDR3 is CAISERTGDRTEAFF. The DNA for the CDR3 is TGTGCCATCAGCGAAAGAACAGGGGATCGGACTGAAGCTTTCTTT.